These T cell receptor beta chains were read from a single sample in a study of shared clonotypes between healthy human individuals. This table comes from immunoSEQ multiplex PCR, and its TCRdb copy is limited to in-frame clones, with some not included. The data hold around 1.6 million clones, with 95% to 99% observed a single time. The sample taken for sequencing was naive CD4+ T cells sorted from blood. Every receptor here comes from a man in his thirties or forties in good health. CDR3s include the opening cysteine and the closing phenylalanine or tryptophan. A D gene is named only where the DNA matches it firmly. The size field is filled for only some rows; it gives once, few, many or a size class.

>TRBV9|-|-|TRBJ2-2
TGTGCCAGCAGCGTAGCAAGAGGATCGGGGTTGGACACCGGGGAGCTGTTTTTT
CASSVARGSGLDTGELFF
>TRBV5-1|-|TRBD2|TRBJ2-3
TGCGCCAGCAGCACCGGACTAGCGGGAGGGTACTACACAGATACGCAGTATTTT
CASSTGLAGGYYTDTQYF
>TRBV5-5|-|-|TRBJ2-2
TGTGCCAGCAGCTTGCTCGATGGGACTGGGGAGCTGTTTTTT
CASSLLDGTGELFF
>TRBV5-1|-|-|TRBJ2-1
TGCGCCAGCCTCCGGGACTCCTCCTACAATGAGCAGTTCTTC
CASLRDSSYNEQFF
>TRBV4-3|-|-|TRBJ2-7
TGCGCCAGCAGCCACGGGCGGGATCCCAACGAGCAGTACTTC
CASSHGRDPNEQYF
>TRBV15|-|TRBD2|TRBJ2-7
TGTGCCACCAGCAGAGACGGACTAGCGGGTGTCGAGCAGTACTTC
CATSRDGLAGVEQYF
>TRBV9|-|TRBD1|TRBJ2-7
TGTGCCAGCAGCGTAACCCCTTCAGGGACAGCCTACGAGCAGTACTTC
CASSVTPSGTAYEQYF
>TRBV29-1|-|-|TRBJ2-1
TGCAGCGTTGTTGCCCCCCTCTCCTACAATGAGCAGTTCTTC
CSVVAPLSYNEQFF
>TRBV5-5|-|TRBD2|TRBJ2-7
TGTGCCAGCAGCTTTCTTGTTGGCGGGAGCATTAACGAGCAGTACTTC
CASSFLVGGSINEQYF
>TRBV5-4|-|TRBD2|TRBJ2-1
TGTGCCAGCAGCTTTAGGCCTAGCGGGAAAATATACAATGAGCAGTTCTTC
CASSFRPSGKIYNEQFF
>TRBV5-1|-|-|TRBJ2-5
TGCGCCAGCAGCTTGGCTAACACCCAAGAGACCCAGTACTTC
CASSLANTQETQYF
>TRBV11-3|-|-|TRBJ2-7
TGTGCCAGCAGCCCCGTCGGGCGGAACTCCTACGAGCAGTACTTC
CASSPVGRNSYEQYF
>TRBV28|-|-|TRBJ1-5
TGTGCCACCAGCGGGACGGTTAGCAATCAGCCCCAGCATTTT
CATSGTVSNQPQHF
>TRBV28|-|TRBD2|TRBJ2-7
TGTGCCAGCCGGACTAGCGGCTCCTACGAGCAGTACTTC
CASRTSGSYEQYF
>TRBV4-3|-|TRBD1|TRBJ2-7
TGCGCCAGCAGCCAAGATCTACCAAACAGGGGGCTTACCTACGAGCAGTACTTC
CASSQDLPNRGLTYEQYF
>TRBV5-1|-|-|TRBJ2-2
TGCGCCAGCAGCTTGGGCGAGATAGGGGAGCTGTTTTTT
CASSLGEIGELFF
>TRBV4-3|-|-|TRBJ2-1
TGCGCCAGCAGCCAAGTAAGGGGGACCAACTACAATGAGCAGTTCTTC
CASSQVRGTNYNEQFF
>TRBV25-1|-|TRBD2|TRBJ2-7
TGTGCCAGCAGTGAATGGGGAGGGGCTTTCGAGCAGTACTTC
CASSEWGGAFEQYF
>TRBV28|-|TRBD1|TRBJ2-7
TGTGCCAGCGGGAGTACAGGGGGCGCCCCGGGGGAGCAGTACTTC
CASGSTGGAPGEQYF
>TRBV2|-|TRBD1|TRBJ1-2
TGTGCCACCCATAAAGTGAGGGGGCGGAGTGGCTACACCTTC
CATHKVRGRSGYTF
>TRBV5-1|-|TRBD2|TRBJ2-3
TGCGCCAGCAGCTTCGGACTAGGAAGGTTCACAGATACGCAGTATTTT
CASSFGLGRFTDTQYF
>TRBV28|once|TRBD1|TRBJ2-7
TGTGCCAGCGAGGGGGCAGGGAGCTCCTACGAGCAGTACTTC
CASEGAGSSYEQYF